A single sample is the source of the 4 T cell receptor beta chains below, sequenced in a study of regulatory T cells in long-lasting Graves disease. Time point denoted: persistent/refractory GD, antithyroid drugs over 5 years with positive TRAb. PBMC RNA served as the TCR library source. Sequencing libraries for TCR beta were prepared with iRepertoire HTBI primers and Arm-PCR of CDR3 regions. A single record per CDR3 protein comes from TCRdb applying MiXCR to the multiplex PCR reads. The sample holds fewer than 400,000 distinct CDR3 sequences, 20% to 25% seen once. Source: peripheral blood mononuclear cells (PBMCs), taken when the disease was refractory, from a patient treated with antithyroid drugs. The receptors were sampled from a female donor with Graves disease.

This chain uses TRBV12-3 or TRBV12-4 with TRBJ2-2, with 7 bases identical to TRBD2. There are 12 residues in the CDR3. The CDR3 DNA is TGTGGGTCTAGCGGGAACACCGGGGAGCTGTTTTTT. Protein: CGSSGNTGELFF.

At least ten counts were recorded for this clonotype. The chain combines TRBV6-5 with TRBJ1-2; the D is unclear. Trimming removed 0 bases at V and 2 bases at J, with 7 bases between. This CDR3 region has 14 residues. Germline values: CDR1 MNHEY, CDR2 SVGAGI. In nucleotides, the CDR3 is TGTGCCAGCAGTTACTCGACCACAAACTATGGCTACACCTTC. Translated: CASSYSTTNYGYTF.

This clonotype occurred many times. V gene TRBV11-2 combines with J gene TRBJ1-1; TRBD1 is a possible D gene (5 bases). The germline V gene has CDR1 SGHAT and CDR2 FQNNGV. V was shortened by 2 bases and J by 0 bases, with 16 bases between the two germline ends. The CDR3 covers 17 residues. CDR3 coding DNA: TGTGCCAGCAGCTTAAGGTCGGGGGGGATCATGAACACTGAAGCTTTCTTT. It specifies CASSLRSGGIMNTEAFF.

This clonotype was counted ten times or more. CDR3 region: CSAGRAGWAITEAFF. In DNA, the CDR3 is TGCAGCGCAGGTCGGGCAGGGTGGGCGATCACTGAAGCTTTCTTT. V and J are TRBV29-1 and TRBJ1-1; tentatively, D is TRBD1 (5 bases). Trimming pared 7 bases from V and 4 bases from J, leaving 22 bases between. CDR3 length: 15 residues. Germline lookup yields CDR1 SQVTM and CDR2 ANQGSEA.